These T cell receptor beta chains were read from a single sample in a study of cytomegalovirus exposure and HLA in healthy donors. Generated by immunoSEQ multiplex PCR, the TCRdb table keeps only in-frame clones and is missing some. The table lists approximately 76,000 clones, approximately 94% of them singletons. Sample: PBMCs. These TCRs come from a woman aged 18-35 years in good health and CMV-seropositive. Both conserved end residues are part of each CDR3. The order of the fields is V gene, clone size, D gene, J gene, CDR3 protein, CDR3 DNA. A D gene is named only where the DNA matches it firmly. The size entry is marked missing in some rows and otherwise reads once, few, many or a size class.

TRBV18	.	TRBD2	TRBJ2-1	CASSPSGSETNEQFF	TGTGCCAGCTCACCTAGCGGGAGTGAAACCAATGAGCAGTTCTTC
TRBV4-3	.	.	TRBJ2-1	CASSQGYGYNEQFF	TGCGCCAGCAGCCAAGGGTACGGTTACAATGAGCAGTTCTTC
TRBV5-5	.	.	TRBJ2-3	CASSLEGTDTQYF	TGTGCCAGCAGCTTGGAGGGGACAGATACGCAGTATTTT
TRBV7-2	.	.	TRBJ1-3	CASSLGGGSGNTIYF	TGTGCCAGCAGCTTAGGTGGCGGCTCTGGAAACACCATATATTTT
TRBV5-1	.	TRBD1	TRBJ2-1	CASSGGNRGYYNEQFF	TGCGCCAGCAGCGGCGGAAACAGGGGTTACTACAATGAGCAGTTCTTC
TRBV28	.	.	TRBJ1-2	CASGRTANYGYTF	TGTGCCAGCGGGCGGACAGCTAACTATGGCTACACCTTC
TRBV28	once	.	TRBJ1-2	CASSLGLDFNYGYTF	TGTGCCAGCAGTTTGGGGCTAGACTTTAACTATGGCTACACCTTC
TRBV11-1	.	.	TRBJ2-1	CASSPLLSGPYNEQFF	TGTGCCAGCAGCCCCCTCCTTAGCGGCCCATACAATGAGCAGTTCTTC
TRBV25-1	.	TRBD1	TRBJ1-5	CASSDSGRGLGNQPQHF	TGTGCCAGCAGTGACTCGGGTAGGGGGCTGGGAAATCAGCCCCAGCATTTT
TRBV11-2	once	.	TRBJ2-1	CASSLDHSPRYEQFF	TGTGCCAGCAGCTTAGATCACAGCCCCCGCTATGAGCAGTTCTTC
TRBV5-1	.	TRBD1	TRBJ1-2	CASSLDTGGVTGYTF	TGCGCCAGCAGCTTGGATACAGGGGGAGTTACTGGCTACACCTTC
TRBV29-1	.	.	TRBJ2-3	CSAALVTDTQYF	TGCAGCGCAGCACTAGTGACAGATACGCAGTATTTT
TRBV4-1	.	.	TRBJ1-2	CASSQDRGGYGYTF	TGCGCCAGCAGCCAAGACAGGGGTGGATATGGCTACACCTTC
TRBV4-1	.	TRBD1	TRBJ1-3	CASSQTGGAGNTIYF	TGCGCCAGCAGCCAGACAGGGGGCGCCGGAAACACCATATATTTT
TRBV28	.	TRBD1	TRBJ2-7	CASSTPGQASYEQYF	TGTGCCAGCAGCACACCGGGACAGGCCTCCTACGAGCAGTACTTC
TRBV28	.	.	TRBJ1-6	CASTLEGWGSPLHF	TGTGCCAGCACCCTCGAGGGATGGGGTTCACCCCTCCACTTT
TRBV18	.	.	TRBJ1-2	CASSELTVNLNYGYTF	TGTGCCAGCTCCGAATTGACAGTTAATCTTAACTATGGCTACACCTTC
TRBV4-3	.	TRBD1	TRBJ2-7	CASSLRQGAAYEQYF	TGCGCCAGCAGCCTGAGACAGGGGGCTGCCTACGAGCAGTACTTC
TRBV7-9	.	.	TRBJ2-2	CASSWTVTGELFF	TGTGCCAGCAGCTGGACAGTAACCGGGGAGCTGTTTTTT
TRBV7-2	.	.	TRBJ2-4	CASSLRGAKNIQYF	TGTGCCAGCAGCTTAAGGGGGGCCAAAAACATTCAGTACTTC
TRBV25-1	.	.	TRBJ1-2	CAIGDWDYGYTF	TGTGCCATCGGGGACTGGGACTATGGCTACACCTTC